The 26 T cell receptor beta chains listed next were all sequenced from one sample in a study of T cell repertoires in cytomegalovirus infection. MiXCR, applied by TCRdb to the reads, yields one record per CDR3 protein. This sample yields 300,000 or so distinct CDR3 sequences, of which about 8.8% are seen a single time; around 2.5% belongs to the top ten. What was sequenced was PBMCs. Receptors were obtained from a human donor in good health (CMV status not recorded). Some clones in this sample may be carry-over from other donors' samples.

This clonotype was detected many times. This sequence joins TRBV10-3 and TRBJ2-7; no clear D. Trimming cost V 5 bases and J 0 bases, with 17 bases left between them. CDR3 length: 16 residues. Germline lookup yields CDR1 ENHRY and CDR2 SYGVKD. The CDR3 DNA sequence: TGTGCCATCAGTCCATACACCCTTGGCGACTCCTACGAGCAGTACTTC. It encodes CAISPYTLGDSYEQYF.

Details on this clonotype: A much larger clone differs by one base, so this may be a read error. The CDR3 here is CSARGLGATQYF. Here the CDR3 DNA reads TGCAGTGCCAGGGGTCTGGGGGCGACCCAGTACTTC. The chain employs TRBV20-1 and TRBJ2-5; a possible D gene is TRBD1 (6 bases). There are 12 residues in the CDR3. Trimming removed 6 bases from V and 7 bases from J, with 15 bases in between. Germline V gives CDR1 DFQATT, CDR2 SNEGSKA (reference sequence).

This clonotype was seen ten or more times. This chain connects TRBV20-1 to TRBJ1-2, with D possibly TRBD1 on 6 matching bases. The CDR3 runs 13 residues. The germline V and J ends were trimmed by 3 bases and 5 bases, with 13 bases remaining between them. CDR1 and CDR2 from the germline V gene are DFQATT and SNEGSKA (reference sequence). The CDR3 sequence: CSARSGAEYGYTF. CDR3 sequence (DNA): TGCAGTGCTAGGTCAGGGGCCGAGTATGGCTACACCTTC.

This clonotype showed up just once. The V call is TRBV20-1, the J call TRBJ2-1; 11 positions match TRBD2. Germline V lookup: CDR1 DFQATT, CDR2 SNEGSKA (reference sequence). The CDR3 spans 16 residues. J lost 4 bases, V lost 1 base, and 6 bases had no gene match. For the CDR3, the DNA is TGCAGTGCTAGAGCTAGCGGGGGGAGCAGGTACAATGAGCAGTTCTTC. Amino acids: CSARASGGSRYNEQFF.

This clonotype was counted many times. J is TRBJ1-2 and V is TRBV6-5; D call uncertain. The V gene's germline CDR1 is MNHEY and CDR2 SVGAGI. CDR3 length: 13 residues. V was pared by 0 bases and J by 6 bases, with 8 bases between. This CDR3 reads CASSYSSGDGYTF. In DNA form, the CDR3 reads TGTGCCAGCAGTTACTCCAGCGGGGATGGCTACACCTTC.

This clonotype occurred many times. The chain recombines TRBV20-1 with TRBJ1-5; D is uncertain. This CDR3 contains 12 residues. Deletions cut 3 bases from V and 1 base from J, with 4 bases between. From germline, CDR1 is DFQATT and CDR2 SNEGSKA (reference sequence). The DNA for the CDR3 is TGCAGTGCTAGGGAGAGCAATCAGCCCCAGCATTTT. It translates to CSARESNQPQHF.

V and J are TRBV5-1 and TRBJ2-7; tentative D call: TRBD2 (6 bases). The CDR3 spans 17 residues. Germline CDR1 and CDR2: SGHRS and YFSETQ. With 3 bases removed from V and 0 bases from J, the gap between germline ends came to 19 bases. CDR3 in DNA: TGCGCCAGCAGCTGGGACTCCGCATCATCAGGCTCCTACGAGCAGTACTTC. This gives the protein CASSWDSASSGSYEQYF.

This clonotype was seen many times. The genes are TRBV29-1 and TRBJ1-3, with 8 nucleotides matching TRBD1. Germline V gene data show CDR1 as SQVTM and CDR2 as ANQGSEA. The CDR3 runs 16 residues. Unmatched junction bases numbered 15, after V lost 3 bases and J lost 8 bases. The CDR3 bases are TGCAGCGTTGAGGCGGCCCGACCGACAGGGGAGGACACCATATATTTT. This sequence encodes CSVEAARPTGEDTIYF.

The count of this clonotype is one. A much larger clonotype is one base distant, so this may be a read error. The chain recombines TRBV6-5 with TRBJ2-7; TRBD1 matches at 12 bases. This CDR3 comprises 18 residues. Germline CDR1 reads MNHEY; CDR2 reads SVGAGI. The CDR3 loop is CVSSWGQGATKPSYEQYV. The DNA of the CDR3 is TGTGTCAGCAGTTGGGGACAGGGGGCAACCAAGCCTTCCTACGAGCAGTACGTC.

This clonotype came up many times. V and J are TRBV12-3 or TRBV12-4 and TRBJ1-1; D is uncertain. The CDR3 loop spans 14 amino acids. V was trimmed by 1 base and J by 0 bases, leaving 6 bases between them. CDR3 coding DNA: TGTGCCAGCAGTTTAGGGGATGTGAACACTGAAGCTTTCTTT. Translating it yields CASSLGDVNTEAFF.

This clonotype was seen many times. The chain joins TRBV29-1 to TRBJ1-4; possibly TRBD1 for D (6 bases). Per germline, CDR1 SQVTM and CDR2 ANQGSEA. Trimming shortened V by 2 bases and J by 3 bases, and 19 bases separated the two germline ends. The CDR3 has 17 amino acids. CDR3 amino acids: CSVEIVPGATANEKLFF. DNA of the CDR3: TGCAGCGTTGAAATTGTCCCGGGGGCGACTGCTAATGAAAAACTGTTTTTT.

This clonotype was recorded a few times. V is TRBV12-3 or TRBV12-4 and J is TRBJ2-7; perhaps TRBD1 as D (5 bases). This CDR3 has 14 amino acids. The V gene lost 7 bases and the J gene lost 5 bases, with 18 bases spanning the gap. CDR3 DNA sequence: TGTGCCAGCACTGATACAGGAGTCAGGAACGAGCAGTACTTC. Amino acids: CASTDTGVRNEQYF.

In this sample, this clonotype turned up a few times. The gene calls are TRBV20-1 and TRBJ2-4; TRBD2 might be the D (7 bases). Germline lookup yields CDR1 DFQATT and CDR2 SNEGSKA (reference sequence). V lost 6 bases and J lost 1, with 16 bases in between. CDR3 length equals 15 residues. The CDR3 here is CSARGGRRAKNIQYF. CDR3 DNA: TGCAGTGCGAGGGGGGGCCGTAGGGCCAAAAACATTCAGTACTTC.

This clonotype appeared many times. The chain joins TRBV7-2 to TRBJ2-3; weak D call: TRBD1 (5 bases). The CDR3 loop spans 16 amino acids. V was clipped by 0 bases and J by 2 bases, with 12 bases between them. Germline V gene data show CDR1 as SGHTA and CDR2 as FQGNSA. The chain's CDR3 is CASSLASTAFTDTQYF. The CDR3 DNA reads TGTGCCAGCAGCTTAGCGTCGACAGCTTTCACAGATACGCAGTATTTT.

This rearrangement joins TRBV6-8 to TRBJ1-1, with D possibly matching TRBD1 (5 bases). Germline values: CDR1 MNHGY, CDR2 SAAAGT. The CDR3 runs to 17 residues. V lost 6 bases and J 1 base, leaving 21 bases between the germline ends. For the CDR3, the DNA is TGTGCCAGCAGCCTGCGGGGCAGGGTCTTTGAGAACACTGAAGCTTTCTTT. Encoded protein: CASSLRGRVFENTEAFF.

In this sample, this clonotype turned up many times. This CDR3 reads CASSFGGGEYEQFF. CDR3 DNA sequence: TGTGCCAGCAGTTTTGGGGGGGGCGAATATGAGCAGTTCTTC. The chain uses TRBV27 and TRBJ2-1; the D gene is possibly TRBD2 (7 bases). V was trimmed by 3 bases and J by 8 bases, leaving 14 bases between them. The CDR3 runs to 14 residues. Looked up from germline, CDR1 is MNHEY and CDR2 is SMNVEV (reference sequence).

This clonotype was seen many times. The chain joins TRBV7-9 to TRBJ2-5; 10 bases are a match to TRBD1. Germline trimming cut 6 bases from V and 4 bases from J; bases unmatched to any gene: 8. The CDR3 loop spans 15 amino acids. Per germline, CDR1 SEHNR and CDR2 FQNEAQ (reference sequence). The CDR3: CASSYTTGGAETQYF. The CDR3 nucleotides are TGTGCCAGCAGTTATACGACAGGGGGCGCAGAGACCCAGTACTTC. Full variable domain (outside the CDR3, taken from reference TRBV7-9 and TRBJ2-5): DTGVSQNPRHKITKRGQNVTFRCDPISEHNRLYWYRQTLGQGPEFLTYFQNEAQLEKSRLLSDRFSAERPKGSFSTLEIQRTEQGDSAMYLCASSYTTGGAETQYFGPGTRLLVL.

The chain recombines TRBV18 with TRBJ1-6; D not resolved. Germline V gene sequence: CDR1 KGHSH, CDR2 LQKENI. This CDR3 region has 12 residues. V was shortened by 1 base and J by 10 bases, with 5 bases between the two germline ends. Here the CDR3 DNA reads TGTGCCAGCTCACCACGGAACTCACCCCTCCACTTT. It translates to CASSPRNSPLHF.

There are many counts of this clonotype. In nucleotides, the CDR3 is TGTGCCAGCAGCTTAGATGGGGGATTCAATCAGCCCCAGCATTTT. As protein: CASSLDGGFNQPQHF. V gene TRBV7-8 combines with J gene TRBJ1-5, with D perhaps matching TRBD1 (5 bases). This CDR3 is built from 15 residues. V gave up 1 base and J gave up 3 bases, with 10 bases separating them. Per germline, CDR1 SGHVS and CDR2 FQNEAQ.

The chain combines TRBV5-1 with TRBJ2-6; unclear D gene. The CDR3 length is 17 residues. V lost 3 bases, J lost 1 base, and 14 bases lay in between. The germline V gene encodes CDR1 SGHRS and CDR2 YFSETQ. This CDR3 is CASSSISLGSGANVLTF. CDR3 sequence (DNA): TGCGCCAGCAGCTCCATTAGTTTAGGGTCTGGGGCCAACGTCCTGACTTTC. Full variable domain (rest looked up from reference TRBV5-1 and TRBJ2-6): KAGVTQTPRYLIKTRGQQVTLSCSPISGHRSVSWYQQTPGQGLQFLFEYFSETQRNKGNFPGRFSGRQFSNSRSEMNVSTLELGDSALYLCASSSISLGSGANVLTFGAGSRLTVL.

V and J are TRBV20-1 and TRBJ1-2; D gene uncertain. The CDR3 covers 14 residues. Germline assignment: CDR1 DFQATT and CDR2 SNEGSKA (reference sequence). The V gene lost 6 bases and the J gene lost 4 bases, with 18 bases spanning the gap. The CDR3 DNA reads TGCAGTGCCCATAGCCCCGGGGAGGGCTATGGCTACACCTTC. Encoded protein: CSAHSPGEGYGYTF.

This clonotype was seen ten or more times. The chain uses TRBV6-2 or TRBV6-3 and TRBJ1-1, with 9 bases matching TRBD1. The CDR3 covers 13 residues. V was clipped by 5 bases and J by 5 bases; unmatched bases: 3. The germline V gene encodes CDR1 MNHEY and CDR2 SVGEGT. As DNA, the CDR3 is TGTGCCAGCAGTACAGGGGGCCGAACTGAAGCTTTCTTT. Encoded protein: CASSTGGRTEAFF.

This clonotype was counted many times. The chain joins TRBV7-6 to TRBJ2-1; a possible D gene is TRBD2 (6 bases). The CDR3 extends over 15 amino acids. Deletions cut 0 bases from V and 0 bases from J, with 6 bases between. CDR1 is SGHVS, CDR2 FNYEAQ, per germline. The CDR3 is CASSLATSSYNEQFF. CDR3 in DNA: TGTGCCAGCAGCTTAGCGACTAGCTCCTACAATGAGCAGTTCTTC.

This clonotype was counted ten times or more. The chain couples TRBV28 to TRBJ1-2; D gene unclear. CDR1 is MDHEN and CDR2 is SYDVKM in the germline V gene. This CDR3 contains 14 residues. Trimming left V 2 bases short and J 0 bases short, with 7 bases between. The chain's CDR3 is CASSLARANYGYTF. The DNA for the CDR3 is TGTGCCAGCAGTTTAGCCCGGGCTAACTATGGCTACACCTTC.

This rearrangement joins TRBV9 to TRBJ1-1, with D possibly matching TRBD1 (6 bases). Trimming removed 3 bases from V and 7 bases from J, with 19 bases in between. The CDR3 loop spans 15 amino acids. Germline CDR1 and CDR2: SGDLS and YYNGEE. The chain's CDR3 is CASSAPGTRDNEAFF. The CDR3, as DNA: TGTGCCAGCAGCGCACCCGGGACAAGGGACAATGAAGCTTTCTTT.

This clonotype was found a few times. This chain joins TRBV28 and TRBJ2-1, with 9 bases that match TRBD2. V shed 6 bases and J 1 base; nucleotides not matched to a gene: 10. Looked up from germline, CDR1 is MDHEN and CDR2 is SYDVKM. The CDR3 is made up of 17 amino acids. The CDR3 nucleotides read TGTGCCAGCAGGGTAGCGGGGGCCTCTTCATCCTACAATGAGCAGTTCTTC. This encodes CASRVAGASSSYNEQFF.